These 6 T cell receptor beta chains came from one sample sequenced in a study of blood T cell repertoires in COVID-19. Sequenced by immunoSEQ multiplex PCR; TCRdb stores in-frame clones only, minus some. The sample yields 30,000 to 50,000 clones, around four fifths seen once. The sequenced sample consisted of peripheral blood. These receptors all come from a man older than 75 with active or convalescent COVID-19.

The chain employs TRBV12-2 and TRBJ2-7; the table's D call of TRBD1 was not tested on the DNA. TRBV12-2 is marked as a pseudogene. This CDR3 region has 16 residues. The DNA for the CDR3 is TGTGCAAGTCGCTTAGAGGCCGGGACAACCGCCTACGAGCAGTACTTC. It is translated as CASRLEAGTTAYEQYF.

The chain couples TRBV11-2 to TRBJ2-1; the match to TRBD1 covers 11 bases. With V trimmed by 5 bases and J by 7 bases, 7 bases remained unmatched. This CDR3 contains 15 residues. Germline CDR1 and CDR2: SGHAT and FQNNGV. In DNA, the CDR3 is TGTGCCAGCAGCCTCGGGACAGGGGGTGAGAATGAGCAGTTCTTC. It yields the protein CASSLGTGGENEQFF.

This rearrangement joins TRBV28 to TRBJ1-1, with TRBD1 matching 8 bases. Germline V gene data show CDR1 as MDHEN and CDR2 as SYDVKM. The trim removed 5 bases at V and 5 bases at J, leaving 4 bases unmatched. This CDR3 comprises 13 residues. CDR3 loop: CASSPTGVTEAFF. For the CDR3, the DNA is TGTGCCAGCAGTCCGACAGGGGTAACTGAAGCTTTCTTT.

CDR3 sequence: CACDDRINTEAFF. DNA of the CDR3: TGTGCCTGCGACGACAGGATTAACACTGAAGCTTTCTTT. The rearrangement uses TRBV30 and TRBJ1-1, with D perhaps matching TRBD1 (6 bases). V dropped 6 bases and J dropped 2 bases, with 13 bases sitting between them. The V gene's germline CDR1 is GTSNPN and CDR2 SVGIG (reference sequence). CDR3 length equals 13 residues.

The chain links TRBV5-6 to TRBJ2-7; D is perhaps TRBD2 (6 bases). Trimming shortened V by 0 bases and J by 7 bases, and 14 bases separated the two germline ends. Per the germline V gene, CDR1 is SGHDT and CDR2 is YYEEEE. The CDR3 extends over 14 amino acids. This chain's CDR3 is CASSLGGQGREQYF. The CDR3 bases are TGTGCCAGCAGCTTGGGAGGACAAGGGAGGGAGCAGTACTTC. Looking up the rest from reference TRBV5-6 and TRBJ2-7 gives the full variable domain: DAGVTQSPTHLIKTRGQQVTLRCSPKSGHDTVSWYQQALGQGPQFIFQYYEEEERQRGNFPDRFSGHQFPNYSSELNVNALLLGDSALYLCASSLGGQGREQYFGPGTRLTVT.

The chain couples TRBV6-1 to TRBJ1-5; D unresolved. The V end lost 3 bases, the J end lost 9 bases, and 15 bases lay between the germline ends. The CDR3 runs to 14 residues. Germline CDR1 reads MNHNS; CDR2 reads SASEGT. The CDR3 reads CASSEYSGFGPQHF. The CDR3 DNA sequence: TGTGCCAGCAGTGAGTATAGCGGGTTTGGGCCCCAGCATTTT.